The present TCR beta chain was sequenced within a study of T-cell reconstitution after alpha-beta-depleted transplantation in children. The length of the CDR3 is 14 residues. V shed 6 bases and J shed 6 bases, with 15 bases lying between them. TCRbeta library construction was performed incorporating unique molecular identifiers. TCRdb recomputed calls from the PCR reads with MiXCR, one row per CDR3 protein. Seen here are about 270,000 distinct CDR3 sequences, 9.9% observed once, and the top ten hold over 9%. The chain employs TRBV12-3 or TRBV12-4 and TRBJ1-5, with unresolved D. The TCR comes from a human donor who donated a stem cell graft to a child with SCID. Sequencing was performed on PBMCs from the stem cell graft donor, taken from the stem cell graft. DNA for the CDR3: TGTGCCAGCAGCCCCTTGAGCCTAGTTCAGCCCCAGCATTTT. Its translation is CASSPLSLVQPQHF.